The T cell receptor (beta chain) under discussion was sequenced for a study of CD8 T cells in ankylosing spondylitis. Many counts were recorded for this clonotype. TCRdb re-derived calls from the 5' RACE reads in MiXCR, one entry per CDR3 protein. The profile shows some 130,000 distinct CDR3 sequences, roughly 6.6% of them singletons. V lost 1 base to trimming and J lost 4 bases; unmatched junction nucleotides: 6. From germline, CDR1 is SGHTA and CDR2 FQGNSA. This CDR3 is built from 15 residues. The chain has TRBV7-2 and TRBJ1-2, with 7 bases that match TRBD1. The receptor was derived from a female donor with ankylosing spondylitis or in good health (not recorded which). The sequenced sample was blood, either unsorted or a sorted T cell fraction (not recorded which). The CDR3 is CASSLVEGASYGYTF. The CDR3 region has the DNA TGTGCCAGCAGCTTAGTTGAGGGGGCTAGCTATGGCTACACCTTC.